This TCR beta chain was found in a study of blood T cells in healthy people across ages. Details on this clonotype: Its matching antigen is unknown.

Next came a second PCR, run for about 6 to 11 cycles, which used a sample-barcoded 5' primer along with a J-beta primer mix. Using its own MiXCR run on the 5' RACE reads, TCRdb lists one record per CDR3 protein. This table holds more than 650,000 distinct CDR3 sequences, about a fifth found once. Per-sample yields of isolated PBMCs were at least 6 million. Overall study results and limits: Unsorted PBMCs ruled out conclusive naive versus antigen-experienced comparison.

Germline V CDR1 and CDR2: SGDLS, YYNGEE. V was trimmed by 0 bases and J by 7 bases, leaving 11 bases between them. This CDR3 comprises 14 residues. The receptor comes from a man between 65 and 85 years old in good health. What was sequenced was blood. The chain employs TRBV9 and TRBJ2-1; D possibly corresponds to TRBD2 (5 bases). DNA for the CDR3: TGTGCCAGCAGCGTAGGGCGGGTCCGTAATGAGCAGTTCTTC. This gives the protein CASSVGRVRNEQFF.